One and the same sample provided the 23 T cell receptor beta chains below, sequenced in a study of T cells in Graves' hyperthyroidism and ophthalmopathy. RNA transcripts provided the source from which TCR beta CDR3 regions were amplified. The TCR CDR3 was amplified in a first-round RT-PCR using the HTBI primer set. TCRdb called the multiplex PCR reads again in MiXCR, with one record for every CDR3 protein. The top ten clones hold around 17% of a sample with around 700,000 distinct CDR3 sequences, 18% of them seen once. The sequenced sample consisted of blood. The receptors here all came from a woman in her fifties or sixties with Graves' hyperthyroidism that later progressed to Graves' ophthalmopathy.

V gene TRBV7-9 combines with J gene TRBJ1-5, with D possibly being TRBD1 (6 bases). This CDR3 has 13 amino acids. Germline-derived CDR1 and CDR2 are SEHNR and FQNEAQ (reference sequence). V was shortened by 5 bases and J by 4 bases, with 9 bases between the two germline ends. This chain's CDR3 is CASSVGHNQPQHF. The CDR3 coding sequence is TGTGCCAGCAGCGTGGGACATAATCAGCCCCAGCATTTT.

This clonotype came up once. The chain couples TRBV20-1 to TRBJ2-3; tentatively, D is TRBD1 or TRBD2 (5 bases each). Germline-derived CDR1 and CDR2 are DFQATT and SNEGSKA (reference sequence). This CDR3 comprises 14 residues. Trimming removed 6 bases from V and 0 bases from J, with 13 bases in between. The CDR3 DNA sequence: TGCAGTGCACCCGCCTGGGACAGCACAGATACGCAGTATTTT. Its translation is CSAPAWDSTDTQYF.

The J gene is TRBJ1-2, the V gene TRBV4-1, with D unresolved. Trimming left V 1 base short and J 4 bases short, with 16 bases between. Germline V gives CDR1 MGHRA, CDR2 YSYEKL. This CDR3 is built from 16 residues. The CDR3 sequence: CASSQGLAPLGYGYTF. The DNA for the CDR3 is TGCGCCAGCAGCCAAGGACTCGCCCCACTTGGCTATGGCTACACCTTC.

This clonotype was detected many times. The J gene is TRBJ2-6, the V gene TRBV11-2; D may be TRBD2 (5 bases). The CDR3 spans 16 residues. V lost 5 bases to trimming and J lost 0 bases, with 11 bases between them. Germline values: CDR1 SGHAT, CDR2 FQNNGV. CDR3 sequence reads: CASSRRGGSGANVLTF. The CDR3 DNA reads TGTGCCAGCAGCCGCCGTGGAGGCTCTGGGGCCAACGTCCTGACTTTC.

The chain links TRBV11-2 to TRBJ2-2, with 14 bases that match TRBD2. The CDR3 totals 16 residues. The J segment lost 6 bases and the V segment lost 5 bases, leaving 5 bases of the junction unmatched. Germline V gene lookup returns CDR1 SGHAT and CDR2 FQNNGV. DNA for the CDR3: TGTGCCAGCAGCAACCGACTAGCGGGGGGGGCCGGGGAGCTGTTTTTT. Encoded protein: CASSNRLAGGAGELFF.

This clonotype was counted at least ten times. One end of the junction fails to match germline, which may point to a read error. This chain uses TRBV2 with TRBJ1-1; possibly TRBD1 for D (5 bases). The V gene's germline CDR1 is SNHLY and CDR2 FYNNEI. This CDR3 is built from 14 residues. The CDR3 loop reads CASSEVEWQGEAFF. CDR3 in DNA: TGTGCCAGCAGCGAAGTGGAATGGCAGGGTGAAGCTTTCTTT.

This clonotype was detected many times. This chain links TRBV6-1 with TRBJ1-2, with 9 bases that match TRBD1. Unmatched junction bases numbered 9, after V lost 5 bases and J lost 8 bases. This CDR3 comprises 14 residues. Germline V gene data show CDR1 as MNHNS and CDR2 as SASEGT. DNA of the CDR3: TGTGCCAGCAGTTTATACAGGGGGCGCGGGGGCTACACCTTC. Protein: CASSLYRGRGGYTF.

This clonotype was seen at least ten times. V is TRBV12-3 or TRBV12-4 and J is TRBJ1-5; possible D gene TRBD1, 5 bases. This CDR3 contains 14 residues. V was pared by 1 base and J by 9 bases, with 13 bases between. The CDR3 DNA reads TGTGCCAGCAGTTTAGGGCAGGGTCGGCTGCCCCAGCATTTT. Protein product: CASSLGQGRLPQHF.

As concerns this clonotype: A read error may explain this, as a much larger clone is one base away. V and J are TRBV19 and TRBJ2-1, with unresolved D. The V gene's germline CDR1 is LNHDA and CDR2 SQIVND (reference sequence). The CDR3 is 13 amino acids. CDR3 bases: TGTGCCGGTAGTAATAGGTTGTACAATGAGCAGTTCTTC. Encoded protein: CAGSNRLYNEQFF.

In this sample, this clonotype turned up many times. The CDR3: CASKTGQNYGYTF. CDR3 in DNA: TGTGCCAGCAAGACCGGACAGAATTATGGCTACACCTTC. J is TRBJ1-2 and V is TRBV12-3 or TRBV12-4; tentative D call: TRBD1 (6 bases). The CDR3 length is 13 residues. V dropped 7 bases and J dropped 5 bases, with 14 bases sitting between them.

As for this clonotype: A single base separates this from a much larger clone, so it may be a read error. The chain combines TRBV5-1 with TRBJ1-1; D not resolved. Germline values: CDR1 SGHRS, CDR2 YFSETQ. The V end was cut by 4 bases, the J end by 2 bases, with 15 bases between. CDR3 size: 15 residues. CDR3 loop: CASSVRDGVNTEAFF. The CDR3 DNA reads TGCGCCAGCAGCGTACGTGACGGGGTTAACACTGAAGCTTTCTTT.

This clonotype appeared a few times. This rearrangement joins TRBV6-5 to TRBJ2-2; D ambiguous. V lost 2 bases and J lost 1, with 5 bases in between. Germline loops: CDR1 MNHEY, CDR2 SVGAGI. The CDR3 has 14 residues. The CDR3 region has the DNA TGTGCCAGCAGTTACGGCAAGAACACCGGGGAGCTGTTTTTT. Translated, it gives CASSYGKNTGELFF.

The chain joins TRBV5-5 to TRBJ1-5; 10 nucleotides align to TRBD1. Germline V gives CDR1 SGHKS, CDR2 YYEKEE (reference sequence). This CDR3 is built from 16 residues. The junction had 12 bases not matched to a gene; V was cut back by 3 bases and J by 9 bases. CDR3 residues: CASSSGTGDGLTPQHF. In DNA, the CDR3 is TGTGCCAGCAGCTCCGGGACAGGGGACGGGCTGACGCCCCAGCATTTT. Filled out from reference TRBV5-5 and TRBJ1-5, the complete variable domain reads DAGVTQSPTHLIKTRGQQVTLRCSPISGHKSVSWYQQVLGQGPQFIFQYYEKEERGRGNFPDRFSARQFPNYSSELNVNALLLGDSALYLCASSSGTGDGLTPQHFGDGTRLSIL.

In this sample, this clonotype turned up many times. The chain couples TRBV5-1 to TRBJ1-6; D is unclear. CDR1 and CDR2 from the germline V gene are SGHRS and YFSETQ. The CDR3 contains 14 residues. Trimming left V 0 bases short and J 10 bases short, with 11 bases between. CDR3 in DNA: TGCGCCAGCAGCTTGGACACCGCCCGCTCACCCCTCCACTTT. Its protein product is CASSLDTARSPLHF.

This clonotype came up many times. The rearrangement uses TRBV12-3 or TRBV12-4 and TRBJ1-1; D unclear. The V gene lost 6 bases and the J gene lost 8 bases, with 10 bases spanning the gap. CDR3 length: 11 amino acids. The CDR3 DNA reads as TGTGCCAGCAGGCAACTAGCAGAAGCTTTCTTT. This encodes CASRQLAEAFF.

This clonotype was seen a few times. This chain links TRBV18 with TRBJ1-2, with 8 bases that match TRBD1. Trimming removed 5 bases from V and 4 bases from J; junction bases left unmatched: 15. The CDR3 contains 17 residues. Per germline, CDR1 KGHSH and CDR2 LQKENI. CDR3 nucleotides: TGTGCCAGCTCAGCCGAACCTGACAGGGGCGGAACCTATGGCTACACCTTC. Protein: CASSAEPDRGGTYGYTF.

The V and J genes are TRBV5-6 and TRBJ2-2; unclear D gene. V lost 7 bases to trimming and J lost 5 bases, with 15 bases between them. Per the germline V gene, CDR1 is SGHDT and CDR2 is YYEEEE. CDR3 length equals 14 residues. The CDR3 protein is CASGRAVNTGELFF. Written as DNA, the CDR3 is TGTGCCAGCGGCCGGGCAGTAAATACCGGGGAGCTGTTTTTT.

Ten or more counts support this clonotype. J is TRBJ2-1 and V is TRBV20-1; D is ambiguous. The CDR3 contains 13 residues. Trimming cost V 0 bases and J 4 bases, with 7 bases left between them. Germline V gene data show CDR1 as DFQATT and CDR2 as SNEGSKA (reference sequence). Here the CDR3 reads CSARDARYNEQFF. As DNA, the CDR3 is TGCAGTGCTAGAGATGCTAGATACAATGAGCAGTTCTTC.

This clonotype turned up a few times. V usage is TRBV6-1 and J usage is TRBJ2-1; 7 nucleotides line up with TRBD2. The CDR3 sequence is 15 residues long. V was clipped by 6 bases and J by 6 bases; unmatched bases: 11. Germline V gives CDR1 MNHNS, CDR2 SASEGT. The CDR3 is CASSWTSAVGNEQFF. The DNA of the CDR3 is TGTGCCAGCAGCTGGACTAGTGCGGTTGGCAATGAGCAGTTCTTC.

This clonotype has at least ten counts. This rearrangement joins TRBV7-2 to TRBJ1-1, with a tentative D call TRBD1 (5 bases). The CDR3 runs to 14 residues. Germline V gene sequence: CDR1 SGHTA, CDR2 FQGNSA. V lost 7 bases and J 6 bases, leaving 18 bases between the germline ends. CDR3 nucleotides: TGTGCCAGCACCAAGGGCAGGGAGGTGGCTGAAGCTTTCTTT. Translated, it gives CASTKGREVAEAFF.

A few counts support this clonotype. V and J are TRBV7-9 and TRBJ1-6; D ambiguous. The CDR3 spans 15 residues. Trimming stripped 1 base from V and 4 bases from J, with 8 bases between. From germline, CDR1 is SEHNR and CDR2 FQNEAQ (reference sequence). CDR3 nucleotides: TGTGCCAGCAGCTTAGGCCGGGTGTATAATTCACCCCTCCACTTT. This gives the protein CASSLGRVYNSPLHF.

Ten or more counts support this clonotype. This chain links TRBV11-2 with TRBJ2-1; 16 nucleotides agree with TRBD2. Germline assignment: CDR1 SGHAT and CDR2 FQNNGV. Unmatched junction bases numbered 3, after V lost 5 bases and J lost 8 bases. This CDR3 comprises 15 residues. DNA for the CDR3: TGTGCCAGCAGCCCGGGACTAGCGGGGGGGGATGAGCAGTTCTTC. Its protein product is CASSPGLAGGDEQFF.

The chain combines TRBV6-5 with TRBJ2-7; TRBD1 might be the D (6 bases). Germline CDR1 is MNHEY and CDR2 is SVGAGI. This CDR3 has 18 residues. V lost 4 bases to trimming and J lost 3 bases, with 25 bases between them. CDR3 region: CASSFTSGTTLRHYEQYF. The DNA for the CDR3 is TGTGCCAGCAGTTTCACCTCCGGGACAACTCTGAGACACTACGAGCAGTACTTC.